This T cell receptor (beta chain) originates from a study of cytomegalovirus exposure and HLA in healthy donors. This clone appeared a few times. Primers: 60 Vbeta forward and 13 Jbeta reverse. Original handling: About 9.9 million of the 60 million to 80 million unique TCR beta chains counted in a later analysis were shared. Data came from immunoSEQ multiplex PCR; TCRdb stores just in-frame clones and leaves some out. That table furnishes V, J and clone size, whereas the DNA furnished D and trimming. The sample records about 130,000 clones, around 8.5% being singletons. Germline V gene lookup returns CDR1 MDHEN and CDR2 SYDVKM. Trimming left V 5 bases short and J 2 bases short, with 9 bases between. This CDR3 region has 13 residues. Donors in the study were healthy people who gave bone marrow.

The V gene is TRBV28, the J gene TRBJ2-5; D unclear. The receptor's source is a man aged 40-55 years in good health and CMV-seronegative. Specimen: PBMCs. The DNA for the CDR3 is TGTGCCAGCAGTGGGCGTTTGCAAGAGACCCAGTACTTC. Its protein is CASSGRLQETQYF.